The clone carrying this TCR beta chain was seen more than once but under ten times. Its antigen is unknown. A second PCR, run for about 7 to 11 cycles, used a sample-barcoded 5' primer plus a J-beta primer mix. TCRdb re-called the 5' RACE reads through MiXCR, storing one row per CDR3 protein. The data contain about 580,000 distinct CDR3 sequences, roughly 48% of them seen just once; the ten biggest clones take up about 22%. Total RNA was isolated from each sample in quantities of at least 5 micrograms. Germline values: CDR1 SGHRS, CDR2 YFSETQ. The length of the CDR3 is 15 residues. Trimming pared 2 bases from V and 3 bases from J, leaving 12 bases between. The data were taken from a study of blood T cells in healthy people across ages. Study-wide findings and caveats: More naive CD4+ cells and higher diversity were found in long-lived than in aged donors.

The clonotype comes from a man of 80 years or more in good health. V gene TRBV5-1 combines with J gene TRBJ2-1; D is uncertain. The material sequenced was blood. CDR3 amino acids: CASSLRPQDYNEQFF. The CDR3 DNA is TGCGCCAGCAGCTTACGGCCCCAGGACTACAATGAGCAGTTCTTC.